These 23 T cell receptor beta chains were all obtained from the same sample, sequenced in a study of blood T cells in healthy people across ages. The authors ran a second PCR of roughly 6 to 12 cycles using a sample-barcoded 5' primer and a J-beta primer mix. TCRdb independently ran MiXCR on the 5' RACE reads; one entry per CDR3 protein. The data show about 720,000 distinct CDR3 sequences, with 22% seen just once and less than 25% held by the top ten. The sample comprised blood. Receptors originate from a man aged 70 or older in good health.

Worth noting for this clonotype: The junction and the germline gene differ at one end; a read error may be behind it. The rearrangement joins TRBV10-3 to TRBJ2-3; 7 bases line up with TRBD2. The germline V gene encodes CDR1 ENHRY and CDR2 SYGVKD. The CDR3 sequence is 14 residues long. In DNA form, the CDR3 reads TGTGCCGTCAGTCCATGGGGGGGAACAGATACGCAGTATTTT. It yields the protein CAVSPWGGTDTQYF.

This clonotype was counted between two and nine times. This CDR3 is CASSLGMGSGEKLFF. The CDR3 region has the DNA TGCGCCAGCAGCTTGGGTATGGGGTCCGGTGAAAAACTGTTTTTT. The V gene is TRBV5-1, the J gene TRBJ1-4; no clear D. Looked up from germline, CDR1 is SGHRS and CDR2 is YFSETQ. CDR3 length: 15 residues. With 0 bases removed from V and 7 bases from J, the gap between germline ends came to 13 bases.

This clonotype was detected only a few times. This chain uses TRBV14 with TRBJ2-5; D call uncertain. The length of the CDR3 is 13 residues. The V gene lost 6 bases and the J gene lost 5 bases, with 13 bases spanning the gap. The germline gives CDR1 SGHDN, CDR2 FVKESK. The CDR3 nucleotides read TGTGCCAGCAGTACCTTGGGTACGGAGACCCAGTACTTC. This sequence encodes CASSTLGTETQYF.

The chain joins TRBV10-3 to TRBJ2-7, with 7 positions matching TRBD1. V lost 6 bases and J lost 10; bases outside the gene matches: 15. CDR1 and CDR2 from the germline V gene are ENHRY and SYGVKD. The CDR3 covers 14 residues. CDR3 sequence reads: CAISREDRVETQYF. Here the CDR3 DNA reads TGTGCCATCAGCCGGGAAGACAGGGTCGAAACCCAGTACTTC.

The chain uses TRBV7-6 and TRBJ2-5, with TRBD1 identical over 7 bases. This CDR3 region has 16 residues. The germline V gene encodes CDR1 SGHVS and CDR2 FNYEAQ. V lost 5 bases to trimming and J lost 1 base; unmatched junction nucleotides: 10. The CDR3 DNA reads TGTGCCAGCAGCAGATCCCAGACAGGGCTCCAAGAGACCCAGTACTTC. Translation: CASSRSQTGLQETQYF.

Comment on this clonotype: A much larger clonotype is one base distant, so this may be a read error. V usage is TRBV7-9 and J usage is TRBJ1-1, with D unresolved. With 8 bases removed from V and 6 bases from J, the gap between germline ends came to 16 bases. Per the germline V gene, CDR1 is SEHNR and CDR2 is FQNEAQ (reference sequence). This CDR3 has 13 residues. CDR3 bases: TGTGCCAGCCGGGGAAGGAAGATTCCTGAAGCTTTCTTT. This encodes CASRGRKIPEAFF.

The J gene is TRBJ1-4, the V gene TRBV2, with D perhaps TRBD1 (6 bases). Deletions cut 9 bases from V and 8 bases from J, with 13 bases between. From germline, CDR1 is SNHLY and CDR2 FYNNEI. The CDR3 has 12 amino acids. The CDR3: CASTGQGEKLFF. The CDR3 nucleotides are TGTGCCAGTACAGGGCAGGGGGAAAAACTGTTTTTT. Supplemented by reference TRBV2 and TRBJ1-4, the full variable domain reads EPEVTQTPSHQVTQMGQEVILRCVPISNHLYFYWYRQILGQKVEFLVSFYNNEISEKSEIFDDQFSVERPDGSNFTLKIRSTKLEDSAMYFCASTGQGEKLFFGSGTQLSVL.

This clonotype appeared a few times. The chain has TRBV12-3 or TRBV12-4 and TRBJ2-5; 9 bases match TRBD1. This CDR3 has 16 amino acids. V shed 5 bases, J shed 2 bases, and the junction held 9 bases outside the gene matches. CDR3 amino acids: CASSGQGLRRQETQYF. The CDR3 DNA reads as TGTGCCAGCAGTGGACAGGGGTTAAGAAGGCAAGAGACCCAGTACTTC.

The chain uses TRBV2 and TRBJ1-2, with D unresolved. CDR3 size: 14 residues. Germline CDR1 SNHLY, CDR2 FYNNEI. Trimming took off 3 bases at V and 0 bases at J, with 8 bases between the two ends. The CDR3, as DNA: TGTGCCAGCAGTGATAGAGGATCTAACTATGGCTACACCTTC. Amino acids: CASSDRGSNYGYTF.

A few counts support this clonotype. The chain links TRBV19 to TRBJ2-3, with D perhaps TRBD1 (5 bases). Trimming took 4 bases from V and 0 from J, leaving 17 bases between them. Germline V gives CDR1 LNHDA, CDR2 SQIVND (reference sequence). The CDR3 runs 17 residues. The CDR3 is CASSNRDSFFSTDTQYF. In nucleotides, the CDR3 is TGTGCCAGTAGTAACCGCGACAGCTTTTTTAGCACAGATACGCAGTATTTT.

This clonotype has just a few counts. The chain carries TRBV28 and TRBJ1-1, with D tentatively TRBD1 (6 bases). Trimming took off 2 bases at V and 4 bases at J, with 17 bases between the two ends. CDR3 length: 16 residues. Germline CDR1 reads MDHEN; CDR2 reads SYDVKM. The CDR3 spells CASSLPQQGRRTEAFF. In DNA form, the CDR3 reads TGTGCCAGCAGTTTACCTCAACAGGGAAGACGCACTGAAGCTTTCTTT. The complete variable domain, with remaining parts taken from reference TRBV28 and TRBJ1-1, reads DVKVTQSSRYLVKRTGEKVFLECVQDMDHENMFWYRQDPGLGLRLIYFSYDVKMKEKGDIPEGYSVSREKKERFSLILESASTNQTSMYLCASSLPQQGRRTEAFFGQGTRLTVV.

This clonotype was found many times. The rearrangement links TRBV6-2 or TRBV6-3 to TRBJ2-4; D not certain. The germline V and J ends were trimmed by 3 bases and 9 bases, with 6 bases remaining between them. Germline V gives CDR1 MNHEY, CDR2 SVGEGT. CDR3 length: 11 amino acids. The CDR3 DNA sequence: TGTGCCAGCAGTTATTCGGGCATTCAGTACTTC. Its translation is CASSYSGIQYF.

The chain employs TRBV25-1 and TRBJ2-2, with 8 positions matching TRBD2. Germline V CDR1 and CDR2: MGHDK, SYGVNS. The length of the CDR3 is 16 residues. V lost 1 base and J lost 7; bases outside the gene matches: 8. The CDR3 nucleotides read TGTGCCAGCAGTGAATTCCCAAGCGGGAGAAGCGGGGAGCTGTTTTTT. Translating gives CASSEFPSGRSGELFF.

This clonotype was seen more than once but under ten times. The chain links TRBV21-1 to TRBJ2-1. TRBV21-1 is a documented pseudogene. The CDR3 consists of 16 residues. In DNA form, the CDR3 reads TGTGCCAGCAGCATTTTACAAAACAACTTGGGGAATGAGCAGTTCTTC. This gives the protein CASSILQNNLGNEQFF.

The gene calls are TRBV12-3 or TRBV12-4 and TRBJ1-2; 9 positions agree with TRBD1. The CDR3 covers 14 residues. The V gene end was trimmed by 5 bases and the J gene end by 7 bases; junction bases not matched to a gene: 8. CDR3: CASSTGQGFSGYTF. The DNA for the CDR3 is TGTGCCAGCAGTACCGGACAGGGGTTCTCTGGCTACACCTTC.

The chain joins TRBV11-2 to TRBJ2-3; no clear D. Germline V lookup: CDR1 SGHAT, CDR2 FQNNGV. V gave up 5 bases and J gave up 8 bases, with 17 bases separating them. This CDR3 comprises 14 residues. The CDR3 nucleotides are TGTGCCAGCAGCCAGACCCTGACCTGGGGTACGCAGTATTTT. Translation: CASSQTLTWGTQYF.

This clonotype has only one observation. An end of the junction does not agree with germline; a read error may underlie this. The chain links TRBV2 to TRBJ2-1; TRBD1 agrees at 9 bases. This CDR3 has 15 amino acids. Germline values: CDR1 SNHLY, CDR2 FYNNEI. The CDR3 sequence is CASKRRDRVDNGQFF. As DNA, the CDR3 is TGTGCCAGCAAGAGAAGGGACAGGGTAGACAATGGGCAGTTCTTC.

This clonotype came up a few times. The genes are TRBV29-1 and TRBJ1-4; D is uncertain. From germline, CDR1 is SQVTM and CDR2 ANQGSEA. The ends were cut back, 4 bases at V and 14 bases at J, with 20 bases in the middle. The CDR3 spans 13 residues. The CDR3 reads CSVAVNSRGLLFF. CDR3 coding DNA: TGCAGCGTTGCTGTTAACAGCCGGGGATTGCTGTTTTTT.

The V call is TRBV20-1, the J call TRBJ1-2; D perhaps matches TRBD1 (5 bases). The CDR3 is made up of 16 amino acids. CDR1 DFQATT and CDR2 SNEGSKA come from the germline V gene (reference sequence). Trimming shortened V by 3 bases and J by 1 base, and 18 bases separated the two germline ends. The CDR3 loop reads CSASPRLGVDNYGYTF. The CDR3 nucleotides are TGCAGTGCTAGTCCCCGCTTGGGGGTGGATAACTATGGCTACACCTTC.

The chain links TRBV5-6 to TRBJ2-5; no definite D call. This CDR3 is built from 13 residues. V lost 3 bases and J 7 bases, leaving 13 bases between the germline ends. The germline V gene encodes CDR1 SGHDT and CDR2 YYEEEE. CDR3 nucleotides: TGTGCCAGCAGCTCGGCTCCGGTTGGGACCCAGTACTTC. Amino acid sequence: CASSSAPVGTQYF. Full variable domain (remainder filled in from reference TRBV5-6 and TRBJ2-5): DAGVTQSPTHLIKTRGQQVTLRCSPKSGHDTVSWYQQALGQGPQFIFQYYEEEERQRGNFPDRFSGHQFPNYSSELNVNALLLGDSALYLCASSSAPVGTQYFGPGTRLLVL.

The genes are TRBV28 and TRBJ2-5; either TRBD1 or TRBD2 may supply D (5 bases each). The J call is in doubt because the DNA end fits TRBJ2-7 better. This CDR3 is 17 amino acids long. Germline CDR1 reads MDHEN; CDR2 reads SYDVKM. CDR3 coding DNA: TGTGCCAGCAGTTTAGCTGACCGGGACGGTCGCTATCACGAGCAGTACTTC. Translated: CASSLADRDGRYHEQYF.

The gene calls are TRBV5-1 and TRBJ1-6, with D maybe TRBD1 (5 bases). Trimming took off 0 bases at V and 8 bases at J, with 12 bases between the two ends. This CDR3 has 15 residues. Per germline, CDR1 SGHRS and CDR2 YFSETQ. CDR3 bases: TGCGCCAGCAGCTTGGCCGGGACGGTTTATTCACCCCTCCACTTT. This encodes CASSLAGTVYSPLHF.

A remark on this clonotype: Just one base apart from a much larger clone, this may be a read error. The rearrangement joins TRBV7-2 to TRBJ2-7; D remains unclear. The end of the DNA aligns better with TRBJ2-1, so the J call may be wrong. Germline V lookup: CDR1 SGHTA, CDR2 FQGNSA. This CDR3 has 15 residues. CDR3 in DNA: TGTGCCAGCGGCCCAACTGGGCTACTCTACAATGAGCAGTTCTTC. Translated: CASGPTGLLYNEQFF.